Below, one T cell receptor (beta chain) is given with its context. Its specificity is not known. These data belong to a study of tumor-infiltrating lymphocytes in localized non-small cell lung cancer. Whole-study context: The cohort mixed smokers and never-smokers, several histologies, and some post-neoadjuvant-chemotherapy samples.

Study-level points and caveats: T-cell fraction did not differ between immunotypes IM1 and IM2. Higher tumor T cell infiltration than in uninvolved lung was supported by TCRbeta sequencing. Technical variation could not be separated from intratumor heterogeneity here.

Profiling relied on immunoSEQ multiplex PCR, and the TCRdb table lists in-frame clones only, not all of them. The sample has 7,000 or so clones; 74% are singletons. CDR3 size: 12 residues. The TCR comes from a human donor with non-small cell lung cancer. Sequencing used uninvolved lung tissue not adjacent to the tumor. The chain is built from TRBV21-1 and TRBJ2-3. TRBV21-1 is tagged as a pseudogene. The CDR3 DNA is TGTGCCAGCAGCACGAACACAGATACGCAGTATTTT. It is translated as CASSTNTDTQYF.